Below are 9 T cell receptor beta chains sequenced from a single sample in a study of CD8+CD57+ T cells in acquired aplastic anemia. Genomic DNA acted as the template from which TCR beta VDJ combination and CDR3 sequence profiling were carried out. TCRdb fed the reads into MiXCR, producing one record per CDR3 protein. The repertoire holds about 180,000 distinct CDR3 sequences, with less than 50% as singletons. All sequencing subjects had displayed CD8+CD57+ cell expansion on flow cytometry. Material for sequencing was sorted CD4+, CD8+, or CD8+CD57+ T cells (not recorded which) from PBMCs. The receptors come from a human donor with aplastic anemia.

In this sample, this clonotype turned up once. A much larger clone differs from this one at a single base, so this may be a read error. V and J are TRBV5-1 and TRBJ1-6; the D is unclear. The CDR3 is made up of 17 amino acids. CDR1 is SGHRS and CDR2 is YFSETQ in the germline V gene. The CDR3 protein is CAGSLTPGQGNNSPLHF. The DNA of the CDR3 is TGCGCCGGCAGTCTTACTCCGGGCCAAGGGAATAATTCACCCCTCCACTTT.

This clonotype was counted only a few times. The chain has TRBV7-2 and TRBJ1-4; TRBD1 aligns across 9 bases. CDR1 and CDR2 (germline): SGHTA, FQGNSA. After removal of 5 bases from V and 8 bases from J, the junction contained 9 bases not matched to a gene. This CDR3 spans 15 amino acids. The CDR3 spells CASSNPGQGREKLFF. The DNA for the CDR3 is TGTGCCAGCAGCAATCCGGGACAGGGACGAGAAAAACTGTTTTTT.

This clonotype was detected only a few times. This rearrangement joins TRBV12-3 or TRBV12-4 to TRBJ2-5; possible D gene TRBD2, 7 bases. Between the trimmed V and J ends, which lost 6 bases and 5 bases, there was a span of 16 bases. This CDR3 has 14 residues. DNA for the CDR3: TGTGCCAGCAGCCCCCTAAGGGGGGGGGAGACCCAGTACTTC. This sequence encodes CASSPLRGGETQYF.

This sequence joins TRBV19 and TRBJ2-3; TRBD1 matches at 7 bases. The V gene's germline CDR1 is LNHDA and CDR2 SQIVND (reference sequence). Trimming cost V 5 bases and J 5 bases; bases outside gene matches: 10. The CDR3 spans 15 residues. The CDR3 loop reads CASSVQGDQGDTQYF. In nucleotides, the CDR3 is TGTGCCAGTAGTGTCCAGGGGGATCAGGGAGATACGCAGTATTTT.

With regard to this clonotype: One base away lies a much larger clone, so this may be a sequencing read error. The chain joins TRBV5-8 to TRBJ2-3; no clear D. In germline, CDR1 is SGHTS, CDR2 YDEGEE. This CDR3 comprises 13 residues. The CDR3 nucleotides read TGTACCAGCAGCCAGATTAGCACAGATACGCAGTATTTT. Amino acids: CTSSQISTDTQYF.

The table lists this clonotype with many counts. The chain links TRBV4-2 to TRBJ1-2; 7 bases align to TRBD1. The CDR3 extends over 14 amino acids. With V trimmed by 5 bases and J by 3 bases, 6 bases remained unmatched. Per the germline V gene, CDR1 is LGHNA and CDR2 is YNFKEQ. The CDR3 DNA reads as TGTGCCAGCAGCGAAGGGCAGGGGGACTATGGCTACACCTTC. Protein sequence: CASSEGQGDYGYTF.

This clonotype has only a few counts. J is TRBJ2-7 and V is TRBV7-6, with 9 bases fitting TRBD2. J gave up 6 bases and V 0 bases, and 6 bases lay outside the gene matches. Germline V lookup: CDR1 SGHVS, CDR2 FNYEAQ. This CDR3 has 15 residues. CDR3 coding DNA: TGTGCCAGCAGCTTAGCGGCGGGAGGGCCGTTCGAGCAGTACTTC. This translates into CASSLAAGGPFEQYF.

The chain links TRBV2 to TRBJ2-5; D may be TRBD1 (5 bases). CDR1 and CDR2 from the germline V gene are SNHLY and FYNNEI. V was cut by 2 bases and J by 5 bases, with 15 bases left in between. This CDR3 is 15 amino acids long. Written as DNA, the CDR3 is TGTGCCAGCAGTGAATCAGACAGACACACGGAGACCCAGTACTTC. Amino acids: CASSESDRHTETQYF.

Worth noting for this clonotype: A much bigger clone sits one base away, suggesting this may be a read error. The chain combines TRBV6-1 with TRBJ1-1; perhaps TRBD1 as D (5 bases). In germline, CDR1 is MNHNS, CDR2 SASEGT. There are 13 residues in the CDR3. CDR3 sequence: CASSLSGRGETLF. For the CDR3, the DNA is TGTGCCAGCAGCCTCTCAGGGCGGGGTGAGACTCTCTTT.